This TCR beta chain originates from a study of CD8 T cells in ankylosing spondylitis. Study-wide points: Significant enrichment of disease-linked clones was reported in matched ankylosing spondylitis synovial fluid. Both synovial fluid and blood in reactive arthritis had previously been reported to carry some motif variants. A TCR beta motif of eight or nine highly homologous variants seemed to mark ankylosing spondylitis blood.

From germline, CDR1 is LNHDA and CDR2 SQIVND (reference sequence). The V and J ends lost 6 bases and 10 bases respectively, with 10 bases between them. This CDR3 has 12 residues. The authors made TCR beta libraries by quantitative 5'-RACE with molecular barcodes. TCRdb fed the 5' RACE reads into MiXCR, producing one record per CDR3 protein. Here the sample spans approximately 100,000 distinct CDR3 sequences, about 8.3% being singletons. Details on this clonotype: Its cognate antigen is unknown.

This receptor was identified in a male donor with ankylosing spondylitis or in good health (not recorded which). Sequencing was performed on blood, either unsorted or a sorted T cell fraction (not recorded which). The V and J genes are TRBV19 and TRBJ1-6, with a tentative D call TRBD1 (5 bases). For the CDR3, the DNA is TGTGCCAGTAGCAGGGACCACTCACCCCTCCACTTT. Its translation: CASSRDHSPLHF.